This T cell receptor (beta chain) was recovered during a study of T cell clonality in common variable immunodeficiency (dated by TCRdb to between 2015 and 2017). Reading from cysteine to phenylalanine, the CDR3 counts 17 amino acids. The DNA shown is the part of the CDR3 that was read: 42 bases, in frame from base 1. Looking up the germline V gene (reference sequence) yields CDR1 GTSNPN and CDR2 SVGIG. V is cut by 3 bases and J by 1 base, and the space between the germline ends is 20 bases. For sequencing input, CVID and control samples contributed equivalent amounts of genomic DNA. For every sample, a 60 bp segment covering the rearranged TCRbeta CDR3 region was amplified and then sequenced. The immunoSEQ assay, a bias-corrected multiplex PCR combined with high-throughput sequencing, was used for TCRbeta amplification. The source study handled its data this way. Every unique nucleotide sequence counted as a clone and was annotated with V, D and J genes, copy number and frequency. Sequences were labeled productive if in frame, and non-productive if out of frame or containing stop codons. Clonality was calculated from Shannon's entropy as previously described. The predicted amino acid sequences of productive clones were used to derive the mean CDR3 Kyte-Doolittle hydropathy. Using the R hclust function, scaled V gene usage was clustered hierarchically with Manhattan distance and complete linkage. To assess clone sharing by CDR3 amino acid sequence, 12 repertoires per group were resampled over 100 rounds. Repertoires were searched for fewer than 85 published EBV-specific and 245 published CMV-specific TCRbeta sequences. Analysis left out two CVID samples that produced under 10,000 sequences, so 35 to 50 CVID repertoires remained. The table comes from immuneACCESS by way of TCRdb, which keeps in-frame sequences with V and J called. Part of the clones is missing from these tables; in studies checked, under half for an unresolved V gene and the rest for unknown reasons. The V and J calls and the clone size are those of that table, but D and trimming were determined from the DNA. Here the sample lists roughly 33,000 clones, none seen once only. The top ten constitute over 5% of the sample.

Standard criteria were used to diagnose CVID, namely serum IgG, IgA and/or IgM reduced below the normal range together with specific antibody deficiency. A total of roughly 45 subjects (approximately 15 female and 30 or so male; age range about 8 to 65 years, mean age about 40) were included in the CVID group. Both CVID patients and healthy controls were predominantly of Caucasian heritage. At the time of study participation, every CVID subject had been on replacement immunoglobulin therapy for one year or longer. At blood collection, none of the CVID subjects was ill or on immunomodulatory or immunosuppressive medication. Heparinized peripheral whole blood samples of about 5 to 9 ml were obtained from each donor. TCRbeta CDR3 repertoires were sequenced from genomic DNA of adults with common variable immune deficiency (CVID) and healthy adult controls. Diluted blood was density-centrifuged over Hypaque 1077 or Ficoll-Paque to isolate peripheral blood mononuclear cells. Genomic DNA was extracted from unsorted mononuclear cells by Qiagen column purification or by a centrifugation-based method.

On the study overall, not on this receptor specifically: Fewer TCRbeta clones were shared among CVID subjects than among healthy controls (p < 0.0001). Even though DNA input was the same, control samples had an average of around 75,000 unique sequences each, compared with roughly 30,000 in CVID samples. Compared with healthy controls, CVID subjects showed increased TCRbeta clonality (t-test p = 0.018), a feature most characteristic of about a third of subjects. Fewer deletions and N-nucleotide insertions were reportedly observed in CVID TCRbeta sequences, and highly modified clones with 13 or more V deletions were reportedly absent from CVID TCRbeta sequences. Correlations of repertoire features with clinical complications were constrained by heterogeneity among patients within the CVID cohort. According to the authors, finding the cause of the higher clonality in CVID would require sequencing the repertoires of T cell subpopulations.

Points on this clone: Its antigen is unknown. The read terminates 3 residues before the CDR3 end, so the remaining end is supplied by the germline J gene.

Recombination connected TRBV30 to TRBJ2-3; TRBD2 is possibly the D segment (5 matching bases). Sequencing input: peripheral blood mononuclear cells. This clonotype was sampled from a human donor with common variable immunodeficiency. The CDR3 is CAWSGGPTRAGTDTQYF. CDR3 DNA, as far as it was read: TGTGCCTGGAGCGGAGGACCTACGCGGGCGGGCACAGATACG.